The clone carrying this T cell receptor beta chain was picked up one time. This sample is part of a study of blood T cell repertoires in COVID-19. Looking at the study overall: Samples representing acute and convalescent COVID-19 were sourced from the United States, Italy and Spain. The cDNA or gDNA used as material had been derived from T cells, B-cell-depleted T cells, or PBMCs.

V lost 8 bases to trimming and J lost 4 bases; unmatched junction nucleotides: 10. This CDR3 is built from 15 residues. Germline CDR1 is SGHVS and CDR2 is FNYEAQ. The authors' processing: Estimates of nucleated cell counts were drawn from the amplification of reference gene primers. Profiled with immunoSEQ multiplex PCR; TCRdb holds only in-frame clones, not every one. V and J calls and clone size follow that table, whereas D and trimming were derived from the DNA. The sample lists around 110,000 clones, less than 95% occurring once. This receptor was identified in a human donor with active COVID-19. The donor label of this sample is uncertain. Sequenced: peripheral blood. The chain recombines TRBV7-6 with TRBJ2-1, with 8 bases fitting TRBD2. The chain's CDR3 is CASSRLATLYNEQFF. The CDR3 nucleotides are TGTGCCAGCTCTAGACTAGCGACATTGTACAATGAGCAGTTCTTC.